This is a list of T cell receptor beta chains from one sample in a study of shared clonotypes between healthy human individuals. Generated by immunoSEQ multiplex PCR, the TCRdb table keeps only in-frame clones and is missing some. Of a few million clones listed, approximately 93% are singletons. The source material was naive CD4+ T cells from PBMCs. The receptors originated from a man younger than 35 in good health. Some clones in this sample may be carry-over from other donors' samples. Each CDR3 is given with its conserved first and last residue. Each record gives: V gene, J gene, clone size, D gene, CDR3 protein, CDR3 DNA. The D gene is left open where the match is weak. Some rows mark clone size as missing; the rest say once, few, many or name a class of expanded clone.

>TRBV28|TRBJ2-3|-|TRBD2
CASLAGVGTQYF
TGTGCCAGTCTAGCGGGAGTCGGCACGCAGTATTTT
>TRBV5-1|TRBJ1-1|few|-
CASSSSARFNAEAFF
TGCGCCAGCAGCTCCTCCGCCAGGTTTAACGCTGAAGCTTTCTTT
>TRBV18|TRBJ1-1|-|TRBD1
CASSPGTGGDTEAFF
TGTGCCAGCTCACCCGGGACAGGGGGTGACACTGAAGCTTTCTTT
>TRBV4-3|TRBJ2-1|-|TRBD2
CASSQDIAGGPNEQFF
TGCGCCAGCAGCCAAGATATAGCGGGAGGGCCCAATGAGCAGTTCTTC
>TRBV14|TRBJ1-1|-|-
CASSQEGERLMDTEAFF
TGTGCCAGCAGCCAAGAAGGGGAGAGGCTGATGGACACTGAAGCTTTCTTT
>TRBV4-2|TRBJ1-1|-|-
CASSQGGGGQSAFF
TGTGCCAGCAGCCAAGGAGGAGGGGGGCAGTCAGCTTTCTTT
>TRBV7-9|TRBJ2-4|-|TRBD2
CASSLLGLAGVGNIQYF
TGTGCCAGCAGCTTGTTGGGACTAGCGGGAGTTGGGAACATTCAGTACTTC
>TRBV28|TRBJ2-1|-|-
CASSSSASATYNEQFF
TGTGCCAGCAGTTCCTCGGCTAGCGCAACCTACAATGAGCAGTTCTTC
>TRBV5-6|TRBJ1-2|-|-
CASSLRQRGYGYTF
TGTGCCAGCAGCTTGCGACAGCGTGGCTATGGCTACACCTTC
>TRBV10-1|TRBJ2-1|-|-
CASSPSRNEQFF
TGCGCCAGCAGTCCATCGCGCAATGAGCAGTTCTTC
>TRBV7-9|TRBJ1-3|once|-
CAEGPGRLSGGNTIYF
TGTGCCGAGGGCCCAGGGCGGCTCTCGGGCGGAAACACCATATATTTT
>TRBV7-2|TRBJ1-4|-|-
CASSLVPQTNEKLFF
TGTGCCAGCAGCTTAGTTCCGCAAACTAATGAAAAACTGTTTTTT